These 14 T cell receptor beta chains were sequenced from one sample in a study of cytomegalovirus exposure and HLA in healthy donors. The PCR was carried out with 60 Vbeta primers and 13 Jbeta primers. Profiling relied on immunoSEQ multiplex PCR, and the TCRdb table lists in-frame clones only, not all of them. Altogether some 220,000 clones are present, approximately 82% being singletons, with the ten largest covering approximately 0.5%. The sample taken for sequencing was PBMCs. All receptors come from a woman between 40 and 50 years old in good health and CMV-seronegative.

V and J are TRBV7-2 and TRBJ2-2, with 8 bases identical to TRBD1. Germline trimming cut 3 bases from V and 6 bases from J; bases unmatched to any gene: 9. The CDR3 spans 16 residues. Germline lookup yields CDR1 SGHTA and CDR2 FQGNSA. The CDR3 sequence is CASSFGQGHSSGELFF. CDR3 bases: TGTGCCAGCAGCTTTGGACAGGGACATTCGTCCGGGGAGCTGTTTTTT. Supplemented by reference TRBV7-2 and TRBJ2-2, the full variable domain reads GAGVSQSPSNKVTEKGKDVELRCDPISGHTALYWYRQSLGQGLEFLIYFQGNSAPDKSGLPSDRFSAERTGGSVSTLTIQRTQQEDSAVYLCASSFGQGHSSGELFFGEGSRLTVL.

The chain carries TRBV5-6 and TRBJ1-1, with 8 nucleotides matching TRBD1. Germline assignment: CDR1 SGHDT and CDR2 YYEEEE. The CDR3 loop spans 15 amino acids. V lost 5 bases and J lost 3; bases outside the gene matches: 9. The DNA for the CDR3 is TGTGCCAGCAGAGCCACTGACAGGGGAGACACTGAAGCTTTCTTT. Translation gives CASRATDRGDTEAFF.

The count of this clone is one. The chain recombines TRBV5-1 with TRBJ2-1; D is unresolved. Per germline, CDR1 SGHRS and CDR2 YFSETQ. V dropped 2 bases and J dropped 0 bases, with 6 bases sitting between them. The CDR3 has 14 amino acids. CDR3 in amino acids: CASSLDNSYNEQFF. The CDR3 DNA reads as TGCGCCAGCAGCTTAGACAACTCCTACAATGAGCAGTTCTTC.

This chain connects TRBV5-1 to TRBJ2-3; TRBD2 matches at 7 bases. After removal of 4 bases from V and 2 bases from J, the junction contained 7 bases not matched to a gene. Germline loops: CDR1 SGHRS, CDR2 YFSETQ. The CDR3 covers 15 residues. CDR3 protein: CASSPSGVNTDTQYF. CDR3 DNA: TGCGCCAGCAGCCCGAGCGGGGTGAACACAGATACGCAGTATTTT. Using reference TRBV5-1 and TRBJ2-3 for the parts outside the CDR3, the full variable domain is KAGVTQTPRYLIKTRGQQVTLSCSPISGHRSVSWYQQTPGQGLQFLFEYFSETQRNKGNFPGRFSGRQFSNSRSEMNVSTLELGDSALYLCASSPSGVNTDTQYFGPGTRLTVL.

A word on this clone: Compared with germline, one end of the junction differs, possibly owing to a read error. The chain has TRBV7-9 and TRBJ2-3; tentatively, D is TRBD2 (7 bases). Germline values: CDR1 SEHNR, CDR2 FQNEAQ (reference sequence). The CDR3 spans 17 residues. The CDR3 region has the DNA TGTTCCAGCAGCTTAGCTTCTGGCGGGGGCCGTACAGATACGCAGTATTTT. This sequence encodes CSSSLASGGGRTDTQYF. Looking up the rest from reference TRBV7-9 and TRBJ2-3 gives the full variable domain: DTGVSQNPRHKITKRGQNVTFRCDPISEHNRLYWYRQTLGQGPEFLTYFQNEAQLEKSRLLSDRFSAERPKGSFSTLEIQRTEQGDSAMYLCSSSLASGGGRTDTQYFGPGTRLTVL.

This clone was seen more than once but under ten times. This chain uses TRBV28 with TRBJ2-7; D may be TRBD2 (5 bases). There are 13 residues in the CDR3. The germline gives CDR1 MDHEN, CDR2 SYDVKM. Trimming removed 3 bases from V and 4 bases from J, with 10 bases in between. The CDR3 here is CASSLAGPYEQYF. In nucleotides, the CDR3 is TGTGCCAGCAGTTTGGCGGGTCCATACGAGCAGTACTTC.

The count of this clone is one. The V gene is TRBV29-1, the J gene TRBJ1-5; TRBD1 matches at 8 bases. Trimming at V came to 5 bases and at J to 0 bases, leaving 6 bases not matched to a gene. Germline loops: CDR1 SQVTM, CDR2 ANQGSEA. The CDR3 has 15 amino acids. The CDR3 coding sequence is TGCAGCGTTAGTGGACAGGGCCCTAGCAATCAGCCCCAGCATTTT. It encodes CSVSGQGPSNQPQHF. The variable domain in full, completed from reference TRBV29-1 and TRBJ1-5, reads SAVISQKPSRDICQRGTSLTIQCQVDSQVTMMFWYRQQPGQSLTLIATANQGSEATYESGFVIDKFPISRPNLTFSTLTVSNMSPEDSSIYLCSVSGQGPSNQPQHFGDGTRLSIL.

Here the CDR3 DNA reads TGCGCCAGCAGCCCATGGGGGCAGGGGACCTCTGGGGCCAACGTCCTGACTTTC. This translates into CASSPWGQGTSGANVLTF. The rearrangement joins TRBV5-1 to TRBJ2-6; maybe TRBD1 (6 bases). The CDR3 is 18 amino acids. CDR1 SGHRS and CDR2 YFSETQ come from the germline V gene. V was cut by 4 bases and J by 0 bases, with 17 bases left in between.

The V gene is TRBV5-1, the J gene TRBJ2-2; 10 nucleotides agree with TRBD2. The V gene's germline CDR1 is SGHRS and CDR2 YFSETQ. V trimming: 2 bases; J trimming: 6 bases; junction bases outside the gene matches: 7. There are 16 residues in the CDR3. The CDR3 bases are TGCGCCAGCAGCTTCCACCGAGCGGGGGGGCCCGGGGAGCTGTTTTTT. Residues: CASSFHRAGGPGELFF.

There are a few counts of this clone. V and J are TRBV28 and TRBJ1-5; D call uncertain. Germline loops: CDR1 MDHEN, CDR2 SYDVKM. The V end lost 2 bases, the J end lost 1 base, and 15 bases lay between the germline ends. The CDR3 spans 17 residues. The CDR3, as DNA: TGTGCCAGCAGTTTAACGCGAGGGATCACAAGCAATCAGCCCCAGCATTTT. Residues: CASSLTRGITSNQPQHF.

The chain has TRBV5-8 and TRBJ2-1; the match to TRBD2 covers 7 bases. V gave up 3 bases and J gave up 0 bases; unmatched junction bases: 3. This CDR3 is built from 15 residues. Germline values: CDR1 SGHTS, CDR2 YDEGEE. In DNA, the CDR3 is TGTGCCAGCAGCTCAAGGACTAGCTCCTACAATGAGCAGTTCTTC. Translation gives CASSSRTSSYNEQFF.

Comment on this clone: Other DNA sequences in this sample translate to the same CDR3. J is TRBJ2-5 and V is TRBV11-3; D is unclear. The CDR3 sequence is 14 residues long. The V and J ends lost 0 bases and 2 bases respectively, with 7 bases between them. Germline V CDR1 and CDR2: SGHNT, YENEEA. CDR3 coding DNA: TGTGCCAGCAGCTTAGAACCGAGTCAAGAGACCCAGTACTTC. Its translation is CASSLEPSQETQYF.

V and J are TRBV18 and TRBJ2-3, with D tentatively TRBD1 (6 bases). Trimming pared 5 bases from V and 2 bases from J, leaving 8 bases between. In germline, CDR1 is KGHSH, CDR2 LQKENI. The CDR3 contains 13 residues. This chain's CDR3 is CASSRDNTDTQYF. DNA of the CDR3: TGTGCCAGCTCAAGGGACAACACAGATACGCAGTATTTT.

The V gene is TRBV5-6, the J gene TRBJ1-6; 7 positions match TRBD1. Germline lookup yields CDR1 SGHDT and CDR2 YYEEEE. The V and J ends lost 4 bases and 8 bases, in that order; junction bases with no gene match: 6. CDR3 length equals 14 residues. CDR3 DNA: TGTGCCAGCAGCGCGGGACAGAGAGATTCACCCCTCCACTTT. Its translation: CASSAGQRDSPLHF. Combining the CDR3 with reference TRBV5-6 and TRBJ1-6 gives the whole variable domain DAGVTQSPTHLIKTRGQQVTLRCSPKSGHDTVSWYQQALGQGPQFIFQYYEEEERQRGNFPDRFSGHQFPNYSSELNVNALLLGDSALYLCASSAGQRDSPLHFGNGTRLTVT.